The rows below give T cell receptor beta chains drawn from one sample of a study of blood T cell repertoires in COVID-19. Sequencing was performed with immunoSEQ multiplex PCR; in TCRdb, only in-frame clones are kept and a portion is missing. Of 230,000 or so clones listed, more than 80% are singletons. Input material: peripheral blood. The receptors shown here come from an elderly woman with COVID-19, enrolled during active disease. Both conserved end residues are part of each CDR3. The order of the fields is V gene, J gene, CDR3 protein.

v_gene: TRBV5-4; j_gene: TRBJ1-2; CDR3aa: CASSLGYDSYGYTF
v_gene: TRBV27; j_gene: TRBJ1-3; CDR3aa: CASSLSYDSSGNTIYF
v_gene: TRBV2; j_gene: TRBJ1-5; CDR3aa: CASSVRQGQPQHF
v_gene: TRBV5-4; j_gene: TRBJ2-5; CDR3aa: CASSQGGQKTKTQYF
v_gene: TRBV2; j_gene: TRBJ1-2; CDR3aa: CASSELQVVGGYTF
v_gene: TRBV5-4; j_gene: TRBJ1-1; CDR3aa: CASSYEGASTEAFF
v_gene: TRBV28; j_gene: TRBJ1-2; CDR3aa: CASSWDRAAGYTF
v_gene: TRBV3-1/TRBV3-2; j_gene: TRBJ2-7; CDR3aa: CASSQGLAGGEQYF
v_gene: TRBV7-9; j_gene: TRBJ2-2; CDR3aa: CASRPRQGATGELFF
v_gene: TRBV4-1; j_gene: TRBJ1-5; CDR3aa: CASSQDYRQPQHF
v_gene: TRBV7-6; j_gene: TRBJ2-1; CDR3aa: CASSSRDRGRNEQFF